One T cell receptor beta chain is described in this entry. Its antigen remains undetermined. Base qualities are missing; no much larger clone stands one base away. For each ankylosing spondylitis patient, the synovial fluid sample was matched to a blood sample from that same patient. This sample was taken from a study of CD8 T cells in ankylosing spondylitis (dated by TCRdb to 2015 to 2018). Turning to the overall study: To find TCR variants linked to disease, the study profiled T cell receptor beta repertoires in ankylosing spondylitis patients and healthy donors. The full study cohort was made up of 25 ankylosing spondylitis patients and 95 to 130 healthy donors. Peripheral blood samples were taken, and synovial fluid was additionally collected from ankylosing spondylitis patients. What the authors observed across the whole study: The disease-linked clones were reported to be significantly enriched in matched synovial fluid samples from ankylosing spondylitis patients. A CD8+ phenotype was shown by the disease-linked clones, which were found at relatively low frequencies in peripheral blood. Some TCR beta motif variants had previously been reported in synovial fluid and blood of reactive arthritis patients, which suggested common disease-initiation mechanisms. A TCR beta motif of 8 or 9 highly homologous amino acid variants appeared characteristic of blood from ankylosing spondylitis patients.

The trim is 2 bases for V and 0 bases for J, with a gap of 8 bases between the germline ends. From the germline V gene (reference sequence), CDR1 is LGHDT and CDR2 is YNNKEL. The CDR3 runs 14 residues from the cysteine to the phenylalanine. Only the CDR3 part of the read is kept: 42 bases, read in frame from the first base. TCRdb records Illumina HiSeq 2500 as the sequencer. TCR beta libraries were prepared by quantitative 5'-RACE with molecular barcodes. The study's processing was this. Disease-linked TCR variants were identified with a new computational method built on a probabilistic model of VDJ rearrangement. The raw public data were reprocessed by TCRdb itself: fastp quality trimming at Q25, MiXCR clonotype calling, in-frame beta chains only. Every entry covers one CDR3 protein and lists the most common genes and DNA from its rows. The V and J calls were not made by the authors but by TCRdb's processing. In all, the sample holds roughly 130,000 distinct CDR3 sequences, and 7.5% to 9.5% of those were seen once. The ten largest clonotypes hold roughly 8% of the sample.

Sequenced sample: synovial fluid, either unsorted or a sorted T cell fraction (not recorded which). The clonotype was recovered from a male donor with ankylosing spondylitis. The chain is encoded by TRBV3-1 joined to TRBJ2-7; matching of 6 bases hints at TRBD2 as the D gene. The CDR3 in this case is CASSQFGSSYEQYF. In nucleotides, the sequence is TGTGCCAGCAGCCAATTCGGGAGCTCCTACGAGCAGTACTTC.